This TCR beta chain derives from a study of early T cells in non-severe SARS-CoV-2 infection. Study-level background: From unsorted whole blood, bulk RNA was sequenced, and the chains remained unpaired. Study-level results: Sequences matched to VDJdb favored anti-spike CD8 responses, while private and CD4 specificities were missed.

Deletions cut 1 base from V and 1 base from J, with 13 bases between. This CDR3 has 16 amino acids. As to this clonotype: The antigen remains undetermined.

Each CDR3 protein is one row after TCRdb ran MiXCR on the 5' RACE reads. The repertoire has tens of thousands of distinct CDR3 sequences, about 7.4% of them found once; the top ten carry around 12%. The J gene is TRBJ1-1, the V gene TRBV12-3 or TRBV12-4; possible D gene TRBD1, 5 bases. The sample was whole blood, taken at baseline. The sequence was collected from an adult who was a healthcare worker with PCR-confirmed SARS-CoV-2 infection or an uninfected control (not recorded which). DNA of the CDR3: TGTGCCAGCAGTTTAGTCCAGGGAAGGTCGAACACTGAAGCTTTCTTT. Translation gives CASSLVQGRSNTEAFF.